This TCR beta chain is from a study of graft-versus-host responses after intestinal transplantation. Concerning this clone: The antigen remains undetermined.

Trimming removed 4 bases from V and 4 bases from J; junction bases left unmatched: 6. The CDR3 loop spans 15 amino acids. Germline-derived CDR1 and CDR2 are MNHNY and SVGAGI (reference sequence). Profiled with immunoSEQ multiplex PCR; TCRdb holds only in-frame clones, not every one. The sample holds around 120,000 clones; 80% to 95% are singletons and the top ten take 0.09% to 0.15%. Sequencing was performed on unstimulated CD4+ T cells sorted from spleen or lymph node cells, taken before intestinal transplant. This chain connects TRBV6-6 to TRBJ2-1; 8 nucleotides line up with TRBD2. This clonotype was obtained from a human donor who received an intestinal transplant. CDR3 sequence reads: CASSSHVAGYNEQFF. The CDR3 DNA is TGTGCCAGCAGTTCCCACGTAGCGGGATACAATGAGCAGTTCTTC.